The 32 T cell receptor beta chains reported below all come from one sample, sequenced in a study of T cell responses to AZD1222 COVID-19 vaccine. The method was immunoSEQ multiplex PCR; TCRdb's version includes in-frame clones alone and lacks a portion of them. This sample has 120,000 to 150,000 clones, with about nine tenths found just once. Source: peripheral blood, taken 28 days after the second AZD1222 dose. The origin of the receptors is an adult who received the AZD1222 COVID-19 vaccine.

The CDR3 is CAWGLPGQPTDTQYF. As DNA, the CDR3 is TGTGCCTGGGGCCTCCCGGGACAGCCCACAGATACGCAGTATTTT. This sequence joins TRBV30 and TRBJ2-3; 7 nucleotides align to TRBD1. The germline CDR1 and CDR2 sequences are GTSNPN and SVGIG (reference sequence). The J segment lost 2 bases and the V segment lost 5 bases, leaving 10 bases of the junction unmatched. The CDR3 consists of 15 residues.

J is TRBJ1-1 and V is TRBV5-6; the D is unclear. In germline, CDR1 is SGHDT, CDR2 YYEEEE. The ends were cut back, 0 bases at V and 8 bases at J, with 8 bases in the middle. This CDR3 is 12 amino acids long. CDR3: CASSLASGEAFF. The CDR3 DNA sequence: TGTGCCAGCAGCTTGGCCTCCGGAGAAGCTTTCTTT.

Here the CDR3 reads CASSFRVGSLNTEAFF. CDR3 DNA sequence: TGTGCCAGCAGCTTCCGGGTAGGGAGCTTGAACACTGAAGCTTTCTTT. V and J are TRBV11-2 and TRBJ1-1, with D unresolved. Trimming took 3 bases from V and 0 from J, leaving 14 bases between them. The CDR3 is 16 residues long. The germline CDR1 and CDR2 sequences are SGHAT and FQNNGV. Drawing the rest from reference TRBV11-2 and TRBJ1-1, the complete variable domain is EAGVAQSPRYKIIEKRQSVAFWCNPISGHATLYWYQQILGQGPKLLIQFQNNGVVDDSQLPKDRFSAERLKGVDSTLKIQPAKLEDSAVYLCASSFRVGSLNTEAFFGQGTRLTVV.

This chain connects TRBV7-8 to TRBJ2-7; no clear D. The CDR3 has 14 amino acids. The V gene's germline CDR1 is SGHVS and CDR2 FQNEAQ. With 4 bases removed from V and 2 bases from J, the gap between germline ends came to 12 bases. CDR3 sequence reads: CASSYNMNAYEQYF. CDR3 sequence (DNA): TGTGCCAGCAGCTATAATATGAATGCCTACGAGCAGTACTTC.

This CDR3 is CASSYSAGRGTDTQYF. CDR3 DNA: TGTGCCAGCAGTTACTCGGCAGGGAGGGGCACAGATACGCAGTATTTT. V gene TRBV6-5 combines with J gene TRBJ2-3; 7 bases match TRBD2. Germline lookup yields CDR1 MNHEY and CDR2 SVGAGI. Unmatched junction bases numbered 4, after V lost 0 bases and J lost 1 base. This CDR3 has 16 residues.

The CDR3 loop reads CASSFRAGNTIYF. In nucleotides, the CDR3 is TGTGCCAGCAGTTTTCGAGCTGGAAACACCATATATTTT. The chain carries TRBV12-3 or TRBV12-4 and TRBJ1-3; no reliable D call. The CDR3 has 13 amino acids. Trimming shortened V by 3 bases and J by 2 bases, and 5 bases separated the two germline ends.

The rearrangement joins TRBV27 to TRBJ1-5; 7 bases fit TRBD1. V was clipped by 6 bases and J by 7 bases; unmatched bases: 9. This CDR3 has 14 amino acids. Per the germline V gene, CDR1 is MNHEY and CDR2 is SMNVEV (reference sequence). The CDR3 protein is CASRLQGGGQPQHF. CDR3 DNA sequence: TGTGCCAGCAGGCTCCAGGGGGGGGGACAGCCCCAGCATTTT.

The chain carries TRBV2 and TRBJ1-2; weak D call: TRBD1 (6 bases). Germline V gene lookup returns CDR1 SNHLY and CDR2 FYNNEI. V was shortened by 7 bases and J by 8 bases, with 17 bases between the two germline ends. This CDR3 is built from 13 residues. CDR3 sequence reads: CASTKGGSAGYTF. The CDR3 DNA follows: TGTGCCAGCACAAAGGGGGGGTCAGCCGGCTACACCTTC.

The chain is built from TRBV2 and TRBJ1-6, with D perhaps TRBD1 (5 bases). Trimming shortened V by 7 bases and J by 9 bases, and 13 bases separated the two germline ends. Germline loops: CDR1 SNHLY, CDR2 FYNNEI. The CDR3 has 13 amino acids. In DNA form, the CDR3 reads TGTGCCAGCATCGGCAGGGTAGGTTCACCCCTCCACTTT. It yields the protein CASIGRVGSPLHF.

The rearrangement uses TRBV2 and TRBJ1-4; 7 bases agree with TRBD1. V trimming: 8 bases; J trimming: 6 bases; junction bases outside the gene matches: 6. CDR1 is SNHLY and CDR2 is FYNNEI in the germline V gene. The CDR3 extends over 13 amino acids. CDR3 amino acids: CASLRGTDEKLFF. The DNA of the CDR3 is TGTGCCAGCCTGAGAGGGACAGATGAAAAACTGTTTTTT.

The V and J genes are TRBV5-4 and TRBJ1-6; no reliable D call. Trimming stripped 5 bases from V and 6 bases from J, with 15 bases between. Germline V CDR1 and CDR2: SGHNT, YYREEE (reference sequence). This CDR3 region has 15 residues. The CDR3 DNA follows: TGTGCCAGCAGATCGGGAGCAAGATCTAATTCACCCCTCCACTTT. Protein: CASRSGARSNSPLHF.

V is TRBV3-1 (or the pseudogene TRBV3-2) and J is TRBJ1-1; no clear D. The CDR3 runs to 16 residues. The ends were cut back, 4 bases at V and 0 bases at J, with 15 bases in the middle. Germline CDR1 and CDR2: LGHDT and YNNKEL (reference sequence). The DNA of the CDR3 is TGTGCCAGCAGCCGCCCCGGCGGACTCATGAACACTGAAGCTTTCTTT. As protein: CASSRPGGLMNTEAFF.

This chain connects TRBV11-2 to TRBJ2-7, with D unresolved. Looked up from germline, CDR1 is SGHAT and CDR2 is FQNNGV. The CDR3 consists of 15 residues. V lost 4 bases, J lost 6 bases, and 19 bases lay in between. CDR3 bases: TGTGCCAGCAGCTCACTCCGCGAACGACTGGCCGAGCAGTACTTC. Protein product: CASSSLRERLAEQYF.

This rearrangement joins TRBV27 to TRBJ2-1; 11 bases fit TRBD2. Germline V lookup: CDR1 MNHEY, CDR2 SMNVEV (reference sequence). The CDR3 contains 17 residues. The ends lost 6 bases at V and 5 bases at J; junction bases unmatched: 12. The CDR3 DNA sequence: TGTGCCAGCAGAAGGGCACCGGGACTAGCGGCAAACAATGAGCAGTTCTTC. Protein sequence: CASRRAPGLAANNEQFF.

The chain joins TRBV9 to TRBJ1-4; possibly TRBD1 for D (6 bases). Germline V lookup: CDR1 SGDLS, CDR2 YYNGEE. The CDR3 spans 14 residues. V was shortened by 0 bases and J by 5 bases, with 8 bases between the two germline ends. The CDR3 region has the DNA TGTGCCAGCAGCGTAGGGACAGCCAATGAAAAACTGTTTTTT. Translation gives CASSVGTANEKLFF.

V usage is TRBV11-2 and J usage is TRBJ1-3, with 7 bases lining up with TRBD1. With 4 bases clipped from V and 3 bases from J, the junction kept 9 bases outside the gene matches. Germline V gene sequence: CDR1 SGHAT, CDR2 FQNNGV. The CDR3 spans 16 residues. The CDR3 region has the DNA TGTGCCAGCAGCTCCCGAGGGGGCGCTGGTGGAAACACCATATATTTT. This translates into CASSSRGGAGGNTIYF.

The chain links TRBV4-1 to TRBJ1-4, with D maybe TRBD1 (5 bases). There are 15 residues in the CDR3. V was shortened by 2 bases and J by 4 bases, with 11 bases between the two germline ends. Germline CDR1 is MGHRA and CDR2 is YSYEKL. The CDR3 sequence: CASSQSGGRNEKLFF. CDR3 coding DNA: TGCGCCAGCAGCCAAAGTGGGGGACGTAATGAAAAACTGTTTTTT.

This clone was observed a handful of times. This rearrangement joins TRBV5-1 to TRBJ2-1; 9 positions agree with TRBD2. The germline CDR1 and CDR2 sequences are SGHRS and YFSETQ. This CDR3 has 15 residues. The V and J ends lost 3 bases and 8 bases, in that order; junction bases with no gene match: 9. The CDR3 loop is CASSSQAGGSYEQFF. The CDR3 DNA is TGCGCCAGCAGCTCGCAAGCGGGGGGATCTTATGAGCAGTTCTTC.

The chain links TRBV5-1 to TRBJ2-7; perhaps TRBD1 as D (6 bases). V lost 4 bases and J lost 2, with 13 bases in between. The CDR3 is 14 residues long. Germline V CDR1 and CDR2: SGHRS, YFSETQ. Here the CDR3 DNA reads TGCGCCAGCAGCAAGGAAGGACAGACCTACGAGCAGTACTTC. It is translated as CASSKEGQTYEQYF.

The genes are TRBV2 and TRBJ2-1; TRBD2 might be the D (5 bases). Trimming pared 3 bases from V and 4 bases from J, leaving 13 bases between. Germline CDR1 SNHLY, CDR2 FYNNEI. This CDR3 has 15 residues. The CDR3 nucleotides read TGTGCCAGCAGTGATGCGTCCCGGAGGTACAATGAGCAGTTCTTC. Residues: CASSDASRRYNEQFF.

This clone showed up just a few times. CDR3 in amino acids: CASNPRTSGFSTDTQYF. CDR3 nucleotide sequence: TGTGCCAGCAATCCCAGGACTAGCGGTTTTAGCACAGATACGCAGTATTTT. This chain uses TRBV2 with TRBJ2-3, with 10 bases aligning to TRBD2. The J segment lost 0 bases and the V segment lost 7 bases, leaving 10 bases of the junction unmatched. There are 17 residues in the CDR3. Per the germline V gene, CDR1 is SNHLY and CDR2 is FYNNEI.

CDR3 nucleotide sequence: TGTGCCAGTAGTATCCACAGGGGGCAAGGAGAGACCCAGTACTTC. Translation: CASSIHRGQGETQYF. J is TRBJ2-5 and V is TRBV19, with 9 bases fitting TRBD1. V was pared by 3 bases and J by 4 bases, with 6 bases of the junction left unmatched. Germline values: CDR1 LNHDA, CDR2 SQIVND (reference sequence). This CDR3 comprises 15 residues.

This chain uses TRBV7-6 with TRBJ1-3; tentative D call: TRBD1 (6 bases). Trimming shortened V by 0 bases and J by 2 bases, and 8 bases separated the two germline ends. Germline V CDR1 and CDR2: SGHVS, FNYEAQ. The CDR3 runs to 15 residues. As DNA, the CDR3 is TGTGCCAGCAGCTTAGCGCAGGGGCCTGGAAACACCATATATTTT. It specifies CASSLAQGPGNTIYF.

This clone appeared a single time. The chain couples TRBV7-9 to TRBJ1-3; D may be TRBD1 (5 bases). CDR1 is SEHNR and CDR2 is FQNEAQ in the germline V gene (reference sequence). The CDR3 has 13 residues. V shed 5 bases and J shed 2 bases, with 7 bases lying between them. The CDR3 DNA is TGTGCCAGCAGCCCAGGGACTGGAAACACCATATATTTT. Amino acids: CASSPGTGNTIYF.

The genes are TRBV12-3 or TRBV12-4 and TRBJ1-1, with D unclear. This CDR3 is 13 amino acids long. V dropped 2 bases and J dropped 0 bases, with 4 bases sitting between them. The CDR3 region is CASSLSLNTEAFF. In nucleotides, the CDR3 is TGTGCCAGCAGTTTATCCCTGAACACTGAAGCTTTCTTT.

The V and J genes are TRBV27 and TRBJ1-1, with 8 bases fitting TRBD1. Germline assignment: CDR1 MNHEY and CDR2 SMNVEV (reference sequence). This CDR3 spans 14 amino acids. V was clipped by 8 bases and J by 0 bases; unmatched bases: 5. Written as DNA, the CDR3 is TGTGCCAGCGGACAGGGAGACTTGAACACTGAAGCTTTCTTT. Its translation is CASGQGDLNTEAFF.

V usage is TRBV29-1 and J usage is TRBJ2-1; no reliable D call. The germline V gene has CDR1 SQVTM and CDR2 ANQGSEA. Trimming stripped 0 bases from V and 8 bases from J, with 8 bases between. The length of the CDR3 is 12 residues. The CDR3 coding sequence is TGCAGCGTTGAAGATATAGCAGATGAGCAGTTCTTC. Protein product: CSVEDIADEQFF.

The rearrangement joins TRBV12-3 or TRBV12-4 to TRBJ2-5, with no clear D. The ends were cut back, 6 bases at V and 4 bases at J, with 9 bases in the middle. This CDR3 is built from 12 residues. CDR3 protein: CASSPWAETQYF. CDR3 sequence (DNA): TGTGCCAGCAGCCCTTGGGCAGAGACCCAGTACTTC.

The chain is built from TRBV11-2 and TRBJ2-7, with TRBD1 matching over 8 bases. The CDR3 is 15 residues long. Germline V CDR1 and CDR2: SGHAT, FQNNGV. Germline trimming cut 5 bases from V and 2 bases from J; bases unmatched to any gene: 8. The CDR3 reads CASSAPGTGPYEQYF. The CDR3 DNA follows: TGTGCCAGCAGCGCCCCCGGGACAGGTCCCTACGAGCAGTACTTC.

This clone was counted once. One junction end disagrees with the germline gene, perhaps due to a read error. The V call is TRBV3-1 (or the pseudogene TRBV3-2), the J call TRBJ2-1, with D tentatively TRBD2 (5 bases). Germline CDR1 LGHDT, CDR2 YNNKEL (reference sequence). The CDR3 is made up of 15 amino acids. The CDR3 DNA reads as TGTGCCAGCAGACAAGCGGCCACCTCCTACAATGAGCAGTTCTTC. Amino acid sequence: CASRQAATSYNEQFF.

The chain uses TRBV18 and TRBJ1-6; D is undetermined. CDR1 KGHSH and CDR2 LQKENI come from the germline V gene. V was pared by 5 bases and J by 12 bases, with 20 bases between. The CDR3 length is 15 residues. Written as DNA, the CDR3 is TGTGCCAGCTCAGGAGAGACCGGGCCTTCAGGACCCCTCCACTTT. This encodes CASSGETGPSGPLHF. The full variable domain, with the rest looked up from reference TRBV18 and TRBJ1-6, is NAGVMQNPRHLVRRRGQEARLRCSPMKGHSHVYWYRQLPEEGLKFMVYLQKENIIDESGMPKERFSAEFPKEGPSILRIQQVVRGDSAAYFCASSGETGPSGPLHFGNGTRLTVT.

The V and J genes are TRBV6-5 and TRBJ1-1; D possibly corresponds to TRBD1 (5 bases). CDR3 length: 14 amino acids. The germline gives CDR1 MNHEY, CDR2 SVGAGI. V was trimmed by 6 bases and J by 0 bases, leaving 11 bases between them. The CDR3 DNA sequence: TGTGCCAGCAGGAGGGACTACATGAACACTGAAGCTTTCTTT. It codes for CASRRDYMNTEAFF.